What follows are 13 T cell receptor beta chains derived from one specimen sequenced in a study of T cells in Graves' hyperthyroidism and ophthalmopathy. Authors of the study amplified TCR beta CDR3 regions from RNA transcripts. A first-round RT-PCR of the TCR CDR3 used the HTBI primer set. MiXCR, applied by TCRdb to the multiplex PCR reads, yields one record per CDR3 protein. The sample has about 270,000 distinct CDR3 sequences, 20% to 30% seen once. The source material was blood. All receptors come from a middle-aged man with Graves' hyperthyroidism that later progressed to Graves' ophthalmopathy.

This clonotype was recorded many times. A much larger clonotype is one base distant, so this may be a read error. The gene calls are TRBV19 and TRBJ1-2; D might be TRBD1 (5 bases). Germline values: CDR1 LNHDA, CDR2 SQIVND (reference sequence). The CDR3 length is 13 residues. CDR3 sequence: CAILGRGAAGYAF. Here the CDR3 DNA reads TGTGCCATCCTAGGACGGGGCGCGGCGGGCTACGCCTTC.

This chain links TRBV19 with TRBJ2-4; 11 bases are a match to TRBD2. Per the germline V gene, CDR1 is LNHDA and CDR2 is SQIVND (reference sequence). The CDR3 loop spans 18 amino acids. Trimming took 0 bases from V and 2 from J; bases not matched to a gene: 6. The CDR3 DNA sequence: TGTGCCAGTAGTATAGATCGTACTAGCGGGAGCTCCAAAAACATTCAGTACTTC. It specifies CASSIDRTSGSSKNIQYF.

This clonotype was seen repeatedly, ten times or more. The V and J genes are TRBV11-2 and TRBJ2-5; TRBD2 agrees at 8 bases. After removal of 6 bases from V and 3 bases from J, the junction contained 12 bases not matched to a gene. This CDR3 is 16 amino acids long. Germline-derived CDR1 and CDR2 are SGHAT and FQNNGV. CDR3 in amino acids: CASRPPGSGSKETQYF. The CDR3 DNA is TGTGCCAGCAGGCCCCCGGGAAGCGGGAGTAAAGAGACCCAGTACTTC.

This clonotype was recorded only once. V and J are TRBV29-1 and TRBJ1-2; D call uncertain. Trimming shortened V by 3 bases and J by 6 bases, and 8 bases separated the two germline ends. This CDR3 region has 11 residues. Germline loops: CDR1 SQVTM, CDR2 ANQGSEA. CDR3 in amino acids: CSVDRQDGYTF. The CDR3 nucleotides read TGCAGCGTTGACAGGCAAGATGGCTACACCTTC.

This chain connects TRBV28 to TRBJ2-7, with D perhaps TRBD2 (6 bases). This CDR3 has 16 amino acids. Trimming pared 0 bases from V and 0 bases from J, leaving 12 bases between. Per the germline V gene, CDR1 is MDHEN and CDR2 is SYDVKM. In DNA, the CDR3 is TGTGCCAGCAGTTTATGGGGAGGCCGTAGCTCCTACGAGCAGTACTTC. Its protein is CASSLWGGRSSYEQYF. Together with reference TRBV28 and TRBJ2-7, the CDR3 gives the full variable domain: DVKVTQSSRYLVKRTGEKVFLECVQDMDHENMFWYRQDPGLGLRLIYFSYDVKMKEKGDIPEGYSVSREKKERFSLILESASTNQTSMYLCASSLWGGRSSYEQYFGPGTRLTVT.

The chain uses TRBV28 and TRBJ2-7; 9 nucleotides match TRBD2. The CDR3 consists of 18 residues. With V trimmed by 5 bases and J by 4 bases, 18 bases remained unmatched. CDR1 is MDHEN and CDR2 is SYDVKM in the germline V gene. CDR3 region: CASSPPPSLGGRAYEQYF. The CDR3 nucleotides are TGTGCCAGCAGTCCACCCCCTTCCCTCGGCGGGAGGGCTTACGAGCAGTACTTC.

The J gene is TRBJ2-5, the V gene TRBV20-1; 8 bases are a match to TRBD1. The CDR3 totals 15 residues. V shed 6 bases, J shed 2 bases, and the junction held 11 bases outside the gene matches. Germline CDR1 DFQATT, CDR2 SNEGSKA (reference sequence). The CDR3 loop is CSAESGQGGQETQYF. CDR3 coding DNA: TGCAGTGCGGAATCAGGACAGGGCGGGCAAGAGACCCAGTACTTC.

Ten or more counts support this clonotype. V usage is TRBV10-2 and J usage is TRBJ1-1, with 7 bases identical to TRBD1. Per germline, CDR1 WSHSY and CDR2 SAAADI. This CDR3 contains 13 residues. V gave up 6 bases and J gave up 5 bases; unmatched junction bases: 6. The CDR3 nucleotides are TGCGCCAGCAGCCCACAGGGGCGGACTGAAGCTTTCTTT. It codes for CASSPQGRTEAFF.

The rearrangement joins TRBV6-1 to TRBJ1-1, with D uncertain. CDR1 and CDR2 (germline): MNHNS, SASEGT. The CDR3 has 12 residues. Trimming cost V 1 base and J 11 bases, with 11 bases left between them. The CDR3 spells CASSEEWVGAFF. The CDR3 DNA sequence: TGTGCCAGCAGTGAAGAATGGGTGGGGGCTTTCTTT.

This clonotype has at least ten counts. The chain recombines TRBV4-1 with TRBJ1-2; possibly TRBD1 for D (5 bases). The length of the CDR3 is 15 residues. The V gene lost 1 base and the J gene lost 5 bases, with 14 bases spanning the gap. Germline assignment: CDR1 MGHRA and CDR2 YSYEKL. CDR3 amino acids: CASSQGARGIYGYTF. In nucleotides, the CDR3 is TGCGCCAGCAGCCAAGGGGCGAGGGGAATATATGGCTACACCTTC.

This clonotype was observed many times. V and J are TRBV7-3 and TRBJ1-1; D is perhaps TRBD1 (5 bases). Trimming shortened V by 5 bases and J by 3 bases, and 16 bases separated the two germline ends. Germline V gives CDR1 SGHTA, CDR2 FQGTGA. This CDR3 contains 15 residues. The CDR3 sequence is CASSLTQGPDTEAFF. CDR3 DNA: TGTGCCAGCAGCCTTACCCAGGGCCCTGACACTGAAGCTTTCTTT.

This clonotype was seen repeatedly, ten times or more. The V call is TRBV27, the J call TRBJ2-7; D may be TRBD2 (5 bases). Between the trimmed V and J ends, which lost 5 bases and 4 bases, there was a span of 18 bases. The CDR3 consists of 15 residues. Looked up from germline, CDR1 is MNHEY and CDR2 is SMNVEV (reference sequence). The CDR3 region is CASSRTSGNTYEQYF. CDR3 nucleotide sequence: TGTGCCAGCAGTAGGACCTCCGGGAACACATACGAGCAGTACTTC.

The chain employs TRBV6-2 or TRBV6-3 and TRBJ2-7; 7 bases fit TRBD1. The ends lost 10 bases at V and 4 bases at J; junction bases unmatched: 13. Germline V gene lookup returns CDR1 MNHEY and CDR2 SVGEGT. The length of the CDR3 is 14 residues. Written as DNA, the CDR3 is TGTGCCATTACCCACCGGGACAGCAAATACGAGCAGTACTTC. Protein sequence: CAITHRDSKYEQYF.